The rows below give T cell receptor beta chains drawn from one sample of a study of PD-L1 blockade in urothelial cancer. The method was immunoSEQ multiplex PCR; TCRdb's version includes in-frame clones alone and lacks a portion of them. The data show tens of thousands of clones, 80% to 90% seen once. The sequencing here drew on PBMCs, taken around atezolizumab (anti-PD-L1) treatment. The receptors were gathered from a man in his 70s with urothelial cancer. The CDR3 runs from the conserved cysteine through the conserved F or W. A D gene is named only where the DNA matches it firmly. The size entry is marked missing in some rows and otherwise reads once, few, many or a size class.

d_call: TRBD2; j_call: TRBJ2-3; v_call: TRBV7-2; clone_size: .; cdr3_aa: CASSSGLAGAPTNTQYF; cdr3_nt: TGTGCCAGCAGCTCGGGACTAGCGGGAGCCCCTACAAATACGCAGTATTTT
d_call: TRBD1; j_call: TRBJ2-7; v_call: TRBV5-1; clone_size: .; cdr3_aa: CASSPGTASYEQYF; cdr3_nt: TGCGCCAGCAGCCCAGGGACAGCGTCCTACGAGCAGTACTTC
d_call: .; j_call: TRBJ2-7; v_call: TRBV11-3; clone_size: .; cdr3_aa: CASSPETLRSYEQYF; cdr3_nt: TGTGCCAGCAGCCCAGAGACTTTACGCTCCTACGAGCAGTACTTC
d_call: TRBD1; j_call: TRBJ2-7; v_call: TRBV5-4; clone_size: .; cdr3_aa: CASSSRGKGSYEQYF; cdr3_nt: TGTGCCAGCAGCTCCAGGGGGAAAGGCTCCTACGAGCAGTACTTC
d_call: .; j_call: TRBJ1-1; v_call: TRBV7-3; clone_size: .; cdr3_aa: CASSPQAGGTEAFF; cdr3_nt: TGTGCCAGCAGCCCCCAGGCCGGGGGGACTGAAGCTTTCTTT
d_call: .; j_call: TRBJ1-5; v_call: TRBV7-9; clone_size: .; cdr3_aa: CASSLGGQGWGQPQHF; cdr3_nt: TGTGCCAGCAGCTTAGGTGGGCAGGGCTGGGGTCAGCCCCAGCATTTT
d_call: .; j_call: TRBJ1-2; v_call: TRBV29-1; clone_size: .; cdr3_aa: CSVELDGGWYGYTF; cdr3_nt: TGCAGCGTTGAATTGGATGGGGGCTGGTATGGCTACACCTTC
d_call: .; j_call: TRBJ2-2; v_call: TRBV6-1; clone_size: .; cdr3_aa: CATWTENTGELFF; cdr3_nt: TGTGCCACATGGACTGAAAACACCGGGGAGCTGTTTTTT
d_call: .; j_call: TRBJ1-2; v_call: TRBV6-1; clone_size: .; cdr3_aa: CASSEWEGLGGSYGYTF; cdr3_nt: TGTGCCAGCAGTGAATGGGAAGGGCTGGGGGGGTCCTATGGCTACACCTTC
d_call: .; j_call: TRBJ2-3; v_call: TRBV9; clone_size: .; cdr3_aa: CASSVGGGSTDTQYF; cdr3_nt: TGTGCCAGCAGCGTAGGAGGGGGAAGCACAGATACGCAGTATTTT
d_call: TRBD1; j_call: TRBJ1-1; v_call: TRBV11-2; clone_size: many; cdr3_aa: CASSSSGGGTEAFF; cdr3_nt: TGTGCCAGCAGCTCCTCAGGGGGCGGCACTGAAGCTTTCTTT
d_call: TRBD1; j_call: TRBJ1-6; v_call: TRBV12-5; clone_size: .; cdr3_aa: CASGRDRGYNSPLHF; cdr3_nt: TGTGCTAGTGGACGGGACAGGGGCTATAATTCACCCCTCCACTTT
d_call: TRBD2; j_call: TRBJ2-1; v_call: TRBV7-8; clone_size: .; cdr3_aa: CASSLNLGSGRFHEQFF; cdr3_nt: TGTGCCAGCAGCCTGAATCTCGGTAGCGGGAGATTCCATGAGCAGTTCTTC
d_call: .; j_call: TRBJ2-6; v_call: TRBV6-1; clone_size: .; cdr3_aa: CASSEIKWTQEFGANVLTF; cdr3_nt: TGTGCCAGCAGTGAAATTAAGTGGACTCAAGAATTCGGGGCCAACGTCCTGACTTTC
d_call: TRBD2; j_call: TRBJ2-2; v_call: TRBV5-5; clone_size: few; cdr3_aa: CASSAGLAGGMVDTGELFF; cdr3_nt: TGTGCCAGCAGCGCCGGACTAGCGGGAGGTATGGTTGACACCGGGGAGCTGTTTTTT
d_call: .; j_call: TRBJ2-3; v_call: TRBV7-8; clone_size: .; cdr3_aa: CASSRNEGGITDTQYF; cdr3_nt: TGTGCCAGCAGCCGGAATGAGGGCGGAATCACAGATACGCAGTATTTT
d_call: TRBD1; j_call: TRBJ2-3; v_call: TRBV7-2; clone_size: .; cdr3_aa: CASSYRGTSTDTQYF; cdr3_nt: TGTGCCAGCAGCTACAGGGGAACTAGCACAGATACGCAGTATTTT
d_call: .; j_call: TRBJ1-3; v_call: TRBV9; clone_size: .; cdr3_aa: CASSVAQDSGNTIYF; cdr3_nt: TGTGCCAGCAGCGTAGCTCAGGACTCTGGAAACACCATATATTTT
d_call: .; j_call: TRBJ2-7; v_call: TRBV5-5; clone_size: few; cdr3_aa: CASSLDTSSYEQYF; cdr3_nt: TGTGCCAGCAGCTTGGATACCAGCTCCTACGAGCAGTACTTC
d_call: .; j_call: TRBJ1-1; v_call: TRBV27; clone_size: .; cdr3_aa: CASSFDLGTEAFF; cdr3_nt: TGTGCCAGCAGTTTCGACCTCGGGACTGAAGCTTTCTTT
d_call: .; j_call: TRBJ2-1; v_call: TRBV11-3; clone_size: .; cdr3_aa: CASSLAGGSYNEQFF; cdr3_nt: TGTGCCAGCAGCTTAGCGGGTGGCTCCTACAATGAGCAGTTCTTC
d_call: TRBD2; j_call: TRBJ2-7; v_call: TRBV5-5; clone_size: once; cdr3_aa: CASSLAQRDYEQYF; cdr3_nt: TGTGCCAGCAGCTTGGCACAGCGGGACTACGAGCAGTACTTC
d_call: TRBD2; j_call: TRBJ2-7; v_call: TRBV5-1; clone_size: few; cdr3_aa: CASSRTSVAYEQYF; cdr3_nt: TGCGCCAGCAGCCGGACTAGCGTGGCCTACGAGCAGTACTTC
d_call: .; j_call: TRBJ1-2; v_call: TRBV13; clone_size: .; cdr3_aa: CASSEAAGVYGYTF; cdr3_nt: TGTGCCAGCAGTGAAGCGGCGGGGGTCTATGGCTACACCTTC